The 5 T cell receptor beta chains presented below share a single source sample, sequenced in a study of human T cells and chemical hapten exposure. The time point denotes: pre-sensitization, week 0. Treatment noted: therapeutic diphenylcyclopropenone sensitization with weekly scalp DPC. It was unfractionated whole blood from which total RNA was extracted. TCRdb reanalysed the RACE reads using MiXCR and keeps one entry per CDR3 protein. In the table there are tens of thousands of distinct CDR3 sequences, less than 15% of which are singletons. This sample comprised whole blood, obtained in connection with sensitization to the hapten diphenylcyclopropenone (DPC). The origin of the receptors is a woman aged 40 to 50 with alopecia areata. Some clones in this sample may be carry-over from other donors' samples.

For the CDR3, the DNA is TGTGCCAGCAGTCGGCCGGCGACAGGGAGGACCTACGAGCAGTACTTC. Protein sequence: CASSRPATGRTYEQYF. The chain links TRBV6-5 to TRBJ2-7; the D gene is possibly TRBD1 (7 bases). The CDR3 is 16 amino acids. CDR1 is MNHEY and CDR2 is SVGAGI in the germline V gene. Trimming cost V 5 bases and J 2 bases, with 19 bases left between them.

The chain has TRBV7-2 and TRBJ1-6; a possible D gene is TRBD1 (5 bases). The CDR3 extends over 14 amino acids. CDR1 is SGHTA, CDR2 FQGNSA, per germline. Trimming stripped 4 bases from V and 5 bases from J, with 9 bases between. The CDR3 here is CASSWQGNNSPLHF. The CDR3 nucleotides are TGTGCCAGCAGCTGGCAGGGTAATAATTCACCCCTCCACTTT.

This clonotype was seen only a few times. This sequence joins TRBV5-1 and TRBJ2-1, with D uncertain. Trimming pared 1 base from V and 7 bases from J, leaving 12 bases between. This CDR3 has 14 residues. From germline, CDR1 is SGHRS and CDR2 YFSETQ. Here the CDR3 reads CASSLFPLRNEQFF. The CDR3, as DNA: TGCGCCAGCAGCTTGTTTCCTCTTCGGAATGAGCAGTTCTTC. Using reference TRBV5-1 and TRBJ2-1 for the parts outside the CDR3, the full variable domain is KAGVTQTPRYLIKTRGQQVTLSCSPISGHRSVSWYQQTPGQGLQFLFEYFSETQRNKGNFPGRFSGRQFSNSRSEMNVSTLELGDSALYLCASSLFPLRNEQFFGPGTRLTVL.

At least ten counts were recorded for this clonotype. The gene calls are TRBV2 and TRBJ2-7; 9 bases agree with TRBD1. The CDR3 totals 14 residues. Trimming at V came to 8 bases and at J to 0 bases, leaving 5 bases not matched to a gene. Per the germline V gene, CDR1 is SNHLY and CDR2 is FYNNEI. CDR3 amino acids: CASPGTGSSYEQYF. Written as DNA, the CDR3 is TGTGCCAGCCCGGGGACAGGGAGCTCCTACGAGCAGTACTTC. The whole variable domain, remainder taken from reference TRBV2 and TRBJ2-7, is EPEVTQTPSHQVTQMGQEVILRCVPISNHLYFYWYRQILGQKVEFLVSFYNNEISEKSEIFDDQFSVERPDGSNFTLKIRSTKLEDSAMYFCASPGTGSSYEQYFGPGTRLTVT.

The gene calls are TRBV13 and TRBJ1-1; D is undetermined. Germline CDR1 is PRHDT and CDR2 is FYEKMQ (reference sequence). V dropped 1 base and J dropped 5 bases, with 8 bases sitting between them. This CDR3 is 13 amino acids long. CDR3 amino acids: CASSLERGTEAFF. CDR3 sequence (DNA): TGTGCCAGCAGCTTAGAACGGGGTACTGAAGCTTTCTTT.